Shown below are 27 T cell receptor beta chains from a single sample sequenced in a study of T-cell reconstitution after alpha-beta-depleted transplantation in children. This sample's TCRbeta library carried unique molecular identifier barcodes. TCRdb redid the calling of the PCR reads with MiXCR, one entry per CDR3 protein. The profile shows about 230,000 distinct CDR3 sequences, approximately 9.5% of them singletons. Sequencing used PBMCs from the stem cell graft donor, obtained from the stem cell graft. Receptor source: a human donor who donated a stem cell graft to a child with acute lymphoblastic leukemia.

This clonotype was counted between two and nine times. V gene TRBV10-1 combines with J gene TRBJ1-2, with D unresolved. CDR3 size: 13 residues. Germline V gene sequence: CDR1 WNHNN, CDR2 SYGVQD (reference sequence). V dropped 4 bases and J dropped 0 bases, with 6 bases sitting between them. Here the CDR3 reads CASSAAANYGYTF. For the CDR3, the DNA is TGCGCCAGCAGTGCCGCAGCTAACTATGGCTACACCTTC.

This clonotype was seen more than once but under ten times. V and J are TRBV7-2 and TRBJ2-5; D is unclear. Germline values: CDR1 SGHTA, CDR2 FQGNSA. There are 13 residues in the CDR3. V lost 5 bases and J 5 bases, leaving 12 bases between the germline ends. The chain's CDR3 is CASSRTPVETQYF. In nucleotides, the CDR3 is TGTGCCAGCAGCCGAACTCCCGTGGAGACCCAGTACTTC.

This clonotype occurred a few times. This rearrangement joins TRBV12-3 or TRBV12-4 to TRBJ2-7, with no clear D. The CDR3 is 14 amino acids. The V end was cut by 5 bases, the J end by 3 bases, with 14 bases between. CDR3 protein: CASSELGSVYEQYF. Here the CDR3 DNA reads TGTGCCAGCAGTGAACTTGGCTCGGTCTACGAGCAGTACTTC.

This clonotype is a singleton in its sample. The J gene is TRBJ2-7, the V gene TRBV7-2; D uncertain. Germline V gene sequence: CDR1 SGHTA, CDR2 FQGNSA. The CDR3 spans 15 residues. V lost 2 bases and J lost 2, with 13 bases in between. CDR3 bases: TGTGCCAGCAGCTTATGGCTATTAGGACCCTACGAGCAGTACTTC. Translated: CASSLWLLGPYEQYF.

There are many counts of this clonotype. This chain connects TRBV5-1 to TRBJ2-3; D unresolved. V was cut by 0 bases and J by 2 bases, with 22 bases left in between. From germline, CDR1 is SGHRS and CDR2 YFSETQ. This CDR3 comprises 19 residues. CDR3 protein: CASSLDGISWARFTDTQYF. The CDR3 DNA reads as TGCGCCAGCAGCTTGGATGGGATATCTTGGGCCCGTTTCACAGATACGCAGTATTTT.

In its sample, this clonotype was seen many times. V gene TRBV12-3 or TRBV12-4 combines with J gene TRBJ2-1; the match to TRBD2 covers 10 bases. CDR3 length: 15 residues. V dropped 1 base and J dropped 5; count of bases not matched to a gene: 2. For the CDR3, the DNA is TGTGCCAGCAGTTTAGGTAGCGGGAGGAACAATGAGCAGTTCTTC. This translates into CASSLGSGRNNEQFF.

The rearrangement joins TRBV19 to TRBJ2-1, with 9 positions matching TRBD1. V was pared by 5 bases and J by 10 bases, with 6 bases of the junction left unmatched. Germline loops: CDR1 LNHDA, CDR2 SQIVND (reference sequence). The CDR3 has 13 amino acids. The CDR3 bases are TGTGCCAGTAGTGTCGACAGGGGGAAAGAGCAGTTCTTC. Protein product: CASSVDRGKEQFF.

The chain uses TRBV21-1 and TRBJ2-1; the DNA was not compared with TRBD1, the D call given in the table. TRBV21-1 is a known pseudogene. The CDR3 loop spans 17 amino acids. In nucleotides, the CDR3 is TGTGCCATCAGCAGAGATAACAGGGGGCCTATCTACAATGAGCAGTTCTTC. This gives the protein CAISRDNRGPIYNEQFF.

This clonotype appeared a few times. The chain carries TRBV20-1 and TRBJ1-5; maybe TRBD1 (5 bases). The germline V gene has CDR1 DFQATT and CDR2 SNEGSKA (reference sequence). V was trimmed by 3 bases and J by 1 base, leaving 13 bases between them. CDR3 length: 15 amino acids. The DNA of the CDR3 is TGCAGTGCTAGTGCCGGGACCGCAAGCAATCAGCCCCAGCATTTT. Translation: CSASAGTASNQPQHF.

This clonotype was picked up a small number of times. The chain uses TRBV27 and TRBJ1-5; TRBD1 might be the D (6 bases). The V end was cut by 5 bases, the J end by 4 bases, with 18 bases between. This CDR3 contains 16 residues. In germline, CDR1 is MNHEY, CDR2 SMNVEV (reference sequence). CDR3 DNA: TGTGCCAGCAGTCCCCGGGGCACAGGGTCGAATCAGCCCCAGCATTTT. Residues: CASSPRGTGSNQPQHF.

This clonotype turned up a few times. The gene calls are TRBV10-3 and TRBJ1-1; D not resolved. Deletions cut 10 bases from V and 3 bases from J, with 15 bases between. CDR3 size: 13 residues. CDR1 and CDR2 from the germline V gene are ENHRY and SYGVKD. CDR3 protein: CATSGEVDTEAFF. The CDR3, as DNA: TGTGCCACGTCTGGGGAAGTGGACACTGAAGCTTTCTTT.

V usage is TRBV12-3 or TRBV12-4 and J usage is TRBJ1-1, with D hard to call. This CDR3 contains 14 residues. Trimming removed 1 base at V and 4 bases at J, with 10 bases between. In nucleotides, the CDR3 is TGTGCCAGCAGTTTAGGGAGCGCGTCCACTGAAGCTTTCTTT. Its protein is CASSLGSASTEAFF.

This clonotype showed up just a few times. The chain employs TRBV10-3 and TRBJ2-1; 8 bases are shared with TRBD2. Germline CDR1 ENHRY, CDR2 SYGVKD. The CDR3 length is 16 residues. V shed 0 bases and J 4 bases; nucleotides not matched to a gene: 5. CDR3 residues: CAISESVAGGYNEQFF. The DNA for the CDR3 is TGTGCCATCAGTGAGTCGGTGGCGGGGGGATACAATGAGCAGTTCTTC.

This clonotype was recorded a few times. The chain recombines TRBV10-3 with TRBJ2-7; 8 bases map to TRBD2. The CDR3 spans 13 residues. V was pared by 10 bases and J by 2 bases, with 7 bases of the junction left unmatched. Germline V gene sequence: CDR1 ENHRY, CDR2 SYGVKD. The CDR3 is CANGAGGAYEQYF. Here the CDR3 DNA reads TGTGCCAACGGGGCGGGGGGAGCCTACGAGCAGTACTTC.

This clonotype was observed at least ten times. The chain couples TRBV7-2 to TRBJ2-7; 13 bases fit TRBD2. J gave up 6 bases and V 4 bases, and 9 bases lay outside the gene matches. Germline assignment: CDR1 SGHTA and CDR2 FQGNSA. The CDR3 consists of 16 residues. The DNA of the CDR3 is TGTGCCAGCAGCTACCCTACTAGCGGGGGGGCCCGCGAGCAGTACTTC. As protein: CASSYPTSGGAREQYF.

This clonotype was observed at least ten times. This chain joins TRBV29-1 and TRBJ2-1; TRBD2 matches 7 bases. This CDR3 contains 12 residues. The V gene end was trimmed by 6 bases and the J gene end by 7 bases; junction bases not matched to a gene: 6. The germline V gene encodes CDR1 SQVTM and CDR2 ANQGSEA. CDR3 loop: CSVGGRVNEQFF. The CDR3 DNA sequence: TGCAGCGTCGGGGGGAGGGTAAATGAGCAGTTCTTC.

In regard to this clonotype: The conserved phenylalanine or tryptophan normally closing the CDR3 is absent here, so this likely arose from a read error. This sequence joins TRBV5-6 and TRBJ2-1; TRBD1 or TRBD2 may be the D gene (5 bases each). V was clipped by 9 bases and J by 7 bases, with 23 bases between them. CDR3 length equals 15 residues. From germline, CDR1 is SGHDT and CDR2 YYEEEE. In DNA form, the CDR3 reads TGTGCCATCGGCTCCGGGGTCATATGGGGGAATGAGCAGTTCCTC. Amino acid sequence: CAIGSGVIWGNEQFL.

The sample holds many counts of this clonotype. The chain is built from TRBV6-5 and TRBJ1-1; D not resolved. CDR1 MNHEY and CDR2 SVGAGI come from the germline V gene. The CDR3 has 13 amino acids. The V gene lost 6 bases and the J gene lost 3 bases, with 11 bases spanning the gap. This CDR3 reads CASSWTGYTEAFF. CDR3 sequence (DNA): TGTGCCAGCAGCTGGACGGGGTACACTGAAGCTTTCTTT.

The table lists this clonotype with a few counts. The chain uses TRBV11-2 and TRBJ2-2, with TRBD1 identical over 7 bases. Germline V CDR1 and CDR2: SGHAT, FQNNGV. CDR3 length: 13 amino acids. V was clipped by 3 bases and J by 9 bases; unmatched bases: 4. In nucleotides, the CDR3 is TGTGCCAGCAGCTTCAGGGGGACGCGGGAGCTGTTTTTT. It yields the protein CASSFRGTRELFF.

This clonotype occurred a few times. This chain joins TRBV10-3 and TRBJ2-5, with TRBD1 as a possible D gene (5 bases). V lost 6 bases and J lost 5, with 10 bases in between. The length of the CDR3 is 12 residues. CDR1 ENHRY and CDR2 SYGVKD come from the germline V gene. The CDR3 spells CAISDRSETQYF. DNA of the CDR3: TGTGCCATCAGCGACAGATCCGAGACCCAGTACTTC.

Many counts were recorded for this clonotype. The chain employs TRBV29-1 and TRBJ2-7, with D possibly matching TRBD1 (6 bases). The germline V gene encodes CDR1 SQVTM and CDR2 ANQGSEA. The CDR3 contains 14 residues. Trimming took off 0 bases at V and 2 bases at J, with 11 bases between the two ends. CDR3 region: CSVEDDGDTYEQYF. The CDR3 DNA reads as TGCAGCGTTGAAGACGATGGGGACACCTACGAGCAGTACTTC.

About this clonotype itself: Possible read error: a much larger clone is one base away. The CDR3 carries no conserved terminal phenylalanine or tryptophan, so it likely arises from a read error. The chain couples TRBV11-1 to TRBJ1-4; D perhaps matches TRBD1 (6 bases). Per germline, CDR1 SGHAT and CDR2 FQDESV (reference sequence). Trimming removed 4 bases at V and 6 bases at J, with 15 bases between. The CDR3 extends over 15 amino acids. CDR3 residues: CASSSGTYSYEKLFC. CDR3 DNA sequence: TGTGCCAGCAGCTCAGGGACATACTCCTATGAAAAACTGTTTTGT.

The CDR3 loop is CATEGRLVGEQFF. Here the CDR3 DNA reads TGTGCCACCGAAGGTCGGCTAGTCGGTGAGCAGTTCTTC. V and J are TRBV27 and TRBJ2-1; no clear D. Germline-derived CDR1 and CDR2 are MNHEY and SMNVEV (reference sequence). The CDR3 loop spans 13 amino acids. V was pared by 10 bases and J by 9 bases, with 19 bases between.

This clonotype was counted only a few times. The chain joins TRBV20-1 to TRBJ2-7; D might be TRBD1 (6 bases). Deletions cut 2 bases from V and 5 bases from J, with 10 bases between. Germline V lookup: CDR1 DFQATT, CDR2 SNEGSKA (reference sequence). This CDR3 comprises 12 residues. The CDR3 coding sequence is TGCAGTGCTAGAACAGGGCACAACGAGCAGTACTTC. This encodes CSARTGHNEQYF.

Within the sample, this clonotype is medium-sized (0.01 to 0.1%). CDR3 coding DNA: TGTGCCAGCAGCAAAAACGGCGCCTACGAGCAGTACTTC. It encodes CASSKNGAYEQYF. This chain links TRBV7-2 with TRBJ2-7; D gene uncertain. The CDR3 is 13 amino acids. In germline, CDR1 is SGHTA, CDR2 FQGNSA. Trimming pared 5 bases from V and 2 bases from J, leaving 10 bases between.

The J gene is TRBJ1-1, the V gene TRBV29-1, with a possible D match to TRBD1 (5 bases). This CDR3 comprises 13 residues. Germline V gene data show CDR1 as SQVTM and CDR2 as ANQGSEA. Trimming took 4 bases from V and 3 from J, leaving 12 bases between them. The CDR3 nucleotides are TGCAGCGTTGTAGGGGATGGAGACACTGAAGCTTTCTTT. Encoded protein: CSVVGDGDTEAFF.

The J gene is TRBJ2-4, the V gene TRBV6-5; D perhaps matches TRBD1 (5 bases). Germline V lookup: CDR1 MNHEY, CDR2 SVGAGI. The V end lost 2 bases, the J end lost 5 bases, and 13 bases lay between the germline ends. CDR3 length: 15 residues. The DNA for the CDR3 is TGTGCCAGCAGTTACGGGGCAGCCTGGCAAAACATTCAGTACTTC. Protein product: CASSYGAAWQNIQYF.